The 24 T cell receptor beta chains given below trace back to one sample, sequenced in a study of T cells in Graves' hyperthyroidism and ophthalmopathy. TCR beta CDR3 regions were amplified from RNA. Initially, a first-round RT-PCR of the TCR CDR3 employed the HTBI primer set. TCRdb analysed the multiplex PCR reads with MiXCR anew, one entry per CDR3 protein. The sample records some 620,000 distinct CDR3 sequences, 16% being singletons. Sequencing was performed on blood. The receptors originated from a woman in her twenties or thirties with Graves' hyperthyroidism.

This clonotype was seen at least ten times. The CDR3 spells CASSATTGAADTQYF. The CDR3 coding sequence is TGTGCCAGCAGTGCTACGACAGGGGCAGCAGATACGCAGTATTTT. The chain employs TRBV2 and TRBJ2-3, with 8 bases identical to TRBD1. The ends lost 4 bases at V and 4 bases at J; junction bases unmatched: 7. CDR3 length: 15 residues. Germline V CDR1 and CDR2: SNHLY, FYNNEI.

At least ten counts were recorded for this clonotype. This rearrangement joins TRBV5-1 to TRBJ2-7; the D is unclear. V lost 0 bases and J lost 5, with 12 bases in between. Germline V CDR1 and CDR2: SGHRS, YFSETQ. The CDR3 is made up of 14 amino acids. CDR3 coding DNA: TGCGCCAGCAGCTTGGTTTCGGCTGGGAACGAGCAGTACTTC. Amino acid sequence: CASSLVSAGNEQYF.

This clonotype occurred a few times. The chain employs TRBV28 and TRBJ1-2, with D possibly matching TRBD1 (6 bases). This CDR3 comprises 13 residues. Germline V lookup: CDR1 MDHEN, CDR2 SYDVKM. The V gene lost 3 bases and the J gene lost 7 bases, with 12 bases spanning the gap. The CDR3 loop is CASSLRGNLGYTF. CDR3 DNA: TGTGCCAGCAGTTTGAGGGGGAATCTTGGCTACACCTTC.

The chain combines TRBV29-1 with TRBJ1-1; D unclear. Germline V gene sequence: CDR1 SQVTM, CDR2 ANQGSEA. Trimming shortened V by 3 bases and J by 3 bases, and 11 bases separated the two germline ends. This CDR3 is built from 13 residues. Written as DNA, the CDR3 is TGCAGCGTTGAGGGTGGTTATCACACTGAAGCTTTCTTT. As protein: CSVEGGYHTEAFF.

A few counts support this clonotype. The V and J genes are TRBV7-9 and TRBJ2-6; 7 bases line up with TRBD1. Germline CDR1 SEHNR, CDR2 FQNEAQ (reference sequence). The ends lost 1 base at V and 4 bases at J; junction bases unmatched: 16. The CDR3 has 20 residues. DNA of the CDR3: TGTGCCAGCAGCTTAGTTGACAGGGAAGAGGTCTCTCTGGGGGCCAACGTCCTGACTTTC. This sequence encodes CASSLVDREEVSLGANVLTF.

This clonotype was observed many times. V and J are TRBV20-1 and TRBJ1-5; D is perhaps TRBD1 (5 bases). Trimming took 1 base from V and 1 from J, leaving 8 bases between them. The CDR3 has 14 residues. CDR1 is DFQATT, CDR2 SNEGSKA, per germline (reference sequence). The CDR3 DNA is TGCAGTGCTAGAGTTGGGGCCAGCAATCAGCCCCAGCATTTT. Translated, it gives CSARVGASNQPQHF.

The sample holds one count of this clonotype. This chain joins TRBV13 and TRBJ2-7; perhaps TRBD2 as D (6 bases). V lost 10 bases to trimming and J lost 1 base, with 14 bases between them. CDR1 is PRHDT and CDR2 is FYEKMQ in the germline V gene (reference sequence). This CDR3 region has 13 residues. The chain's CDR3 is CATGSGPSYEQYF. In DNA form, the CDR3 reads TGTGCCACAGGGAGCGGGCCTTCCTACGAGCAGTACTTC.

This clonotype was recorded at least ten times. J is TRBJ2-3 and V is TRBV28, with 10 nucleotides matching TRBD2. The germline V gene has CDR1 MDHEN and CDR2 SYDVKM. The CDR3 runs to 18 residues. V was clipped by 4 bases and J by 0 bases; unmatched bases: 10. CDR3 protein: CASSSLAGMDLSTDTQYF. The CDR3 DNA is TGTGCCAGCAGTTCACTAGCGGGAATGGACCTTAGCACAGATACGCAGTATTTT.

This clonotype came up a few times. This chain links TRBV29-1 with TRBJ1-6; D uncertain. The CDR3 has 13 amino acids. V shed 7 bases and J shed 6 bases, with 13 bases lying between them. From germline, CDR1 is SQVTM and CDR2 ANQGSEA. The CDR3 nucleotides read TGCAGCGCCCGGGATGTGGGTAATTCACCCCTCCACTTT. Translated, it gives CSARDVGNSPLHF.

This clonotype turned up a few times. CDR3 sequence: CASSQDKTNLNYGYTF. CDR3 DNA: TGCGCCAGCAGCCAAGACAAGACAAACCTGAACTATGGCTACACCTTC. The J gene is TRBJ1-2, the V gene TRBV4-1; no firm D call. Germline V gene sequence: CDR1 MGHRA, CDR2 YSYEKL. V was trimmed by 0 bases and J by 2 bases, leaving 13 bases between them. The CDR3 consists of 16 residues.

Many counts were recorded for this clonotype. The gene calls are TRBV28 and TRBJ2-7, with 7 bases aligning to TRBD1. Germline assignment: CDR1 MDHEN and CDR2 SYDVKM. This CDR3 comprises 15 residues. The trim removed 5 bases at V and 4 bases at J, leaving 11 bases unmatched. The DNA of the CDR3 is TGTGCCAGCAGTCTACAGGGGAAGAGGAGGTACGAGCAGTACTTC. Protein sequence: CASSLQGKRRYEQYF.

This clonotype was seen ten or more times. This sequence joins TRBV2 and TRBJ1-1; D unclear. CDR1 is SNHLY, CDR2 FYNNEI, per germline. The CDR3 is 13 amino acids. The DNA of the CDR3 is TGTGCTCAGCGGTTCACAGAGAACACTGAAGCTTTCTTT. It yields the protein CAQRFTENTEAFF.

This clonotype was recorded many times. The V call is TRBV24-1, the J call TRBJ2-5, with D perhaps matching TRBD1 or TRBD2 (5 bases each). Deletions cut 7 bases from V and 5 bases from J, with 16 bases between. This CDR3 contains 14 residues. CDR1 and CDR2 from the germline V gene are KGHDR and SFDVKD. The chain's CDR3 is CATSRRAGTETQYF. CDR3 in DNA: TGTGCCACCAGCCGCAGGGCAGGGACGGAGACCCAGTACTTC.

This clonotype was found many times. The CDR3 nucleotides read TGTGCCAGCAGGTGGTGGGAATATGAAGCTTTCTTT. Encoded protein: CASRWWEYEAFF. The chain combines TRBV6-1 with TRBJ1-1, with D hard to call. V lost 6 bases and J lost 7, with 12 bases in between. The germline CDR1 and CDR2 sequences are MNHNS and SASEGT. This CDR3 has 12 amino acids.

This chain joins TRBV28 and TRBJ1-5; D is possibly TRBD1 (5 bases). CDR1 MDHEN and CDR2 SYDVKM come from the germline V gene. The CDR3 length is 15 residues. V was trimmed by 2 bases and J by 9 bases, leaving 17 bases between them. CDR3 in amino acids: CASSLGGEGMRPQHF. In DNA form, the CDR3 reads TGTGCCAGCAGTTTAGGGGGAGAGGGGATGAGGCCCCAGCATTTT.

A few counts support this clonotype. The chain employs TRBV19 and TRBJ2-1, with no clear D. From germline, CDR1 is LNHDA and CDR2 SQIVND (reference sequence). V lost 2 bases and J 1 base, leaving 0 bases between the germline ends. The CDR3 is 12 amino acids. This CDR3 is CASSISYNEQFF. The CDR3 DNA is TGTGCCAGTAGTATATCCTACAATGAGCAGTTCTTC.

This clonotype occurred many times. The CDR3: CASSSDANSPLHF. For the CDR3, the DNA is TGTGCCAGCAGTTCGGACGCTAATTCACCCCTCCACTTT. This chain joins TRBV12-3 or TRBV12-4 and TRBJ1-6, with D unresolved. V shed 4 bases and J shed 6 bases, with 7 bases lying between them. The length of the CDR3 is 13 residues.

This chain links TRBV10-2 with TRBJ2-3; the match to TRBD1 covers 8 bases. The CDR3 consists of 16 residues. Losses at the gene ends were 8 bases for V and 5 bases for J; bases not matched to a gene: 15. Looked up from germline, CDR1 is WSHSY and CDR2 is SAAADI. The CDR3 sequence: CASGRIGQGRGDTQYF. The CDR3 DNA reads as TGCGCCAGCGGTCGTATAGGACAGGGAAGGGGAGATACGCAGTATTTT.

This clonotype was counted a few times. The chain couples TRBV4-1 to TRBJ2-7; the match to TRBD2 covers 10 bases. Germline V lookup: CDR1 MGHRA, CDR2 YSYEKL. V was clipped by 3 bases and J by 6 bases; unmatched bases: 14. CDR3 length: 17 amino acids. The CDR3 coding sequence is TGCGCCAGCAGCCACTACCTAGCGGGAGAGATATCTTTCGAGCAGTACTTC. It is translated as CASSHYLAGEISFEQYF.

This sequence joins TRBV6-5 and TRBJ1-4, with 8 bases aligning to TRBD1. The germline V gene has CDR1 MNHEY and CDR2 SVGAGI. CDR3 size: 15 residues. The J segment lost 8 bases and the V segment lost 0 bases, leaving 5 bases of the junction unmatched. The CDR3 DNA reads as TGTGCCAGCAGTTACTCTCAGGGGGCGAGAGAAAAACTGTTTTTT. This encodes CASSYSQGAREKLFF.

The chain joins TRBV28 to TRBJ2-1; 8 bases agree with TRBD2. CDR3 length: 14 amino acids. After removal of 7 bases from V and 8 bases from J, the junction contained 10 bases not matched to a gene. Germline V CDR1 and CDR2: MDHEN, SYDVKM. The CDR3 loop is CASTFLAGKDEQFF. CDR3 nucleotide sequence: TGTGCCAGCACCTTTCTAGCGGGTAAGGATGAGCAGTTCTTC.

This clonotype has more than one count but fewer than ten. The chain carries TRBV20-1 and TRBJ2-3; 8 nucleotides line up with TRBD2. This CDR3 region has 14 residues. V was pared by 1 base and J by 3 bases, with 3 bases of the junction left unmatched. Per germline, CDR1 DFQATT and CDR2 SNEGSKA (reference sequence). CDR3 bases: TGCAGTGCTAGAGGACTAGCGAGAACAGATACGCAGTATTTT. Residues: CSARGLARTDTQYF.

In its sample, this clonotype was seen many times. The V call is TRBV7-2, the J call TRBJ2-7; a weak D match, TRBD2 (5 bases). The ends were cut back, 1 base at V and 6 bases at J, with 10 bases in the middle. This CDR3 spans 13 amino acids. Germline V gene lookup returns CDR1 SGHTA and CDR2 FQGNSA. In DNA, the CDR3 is TGTGCCAGCAGCTTAGAGCGGATAAGCGAGCAGTACTTC. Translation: CASSLERISEQYF.

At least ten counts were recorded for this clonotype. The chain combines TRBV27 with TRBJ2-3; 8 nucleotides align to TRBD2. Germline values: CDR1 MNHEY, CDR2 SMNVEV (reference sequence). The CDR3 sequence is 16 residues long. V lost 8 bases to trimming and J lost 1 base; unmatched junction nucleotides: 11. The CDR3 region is CASYITLAGGTDTQYF. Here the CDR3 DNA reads TGTGCCAGCTACATAACCCTAGCGGGCGGCACAGATACGCAGTATTTT.